Listed here are 14 T cell receptor beta chains from one sample, sequenced in a study of blood T cell repertoires in COVID-19. Produced via immunoSEQ multiplex PCR; TCRdb's table is partial and in-frame only. The sample has about 340,000 clones; around nine tenths are singletons. The specimen was peripheral blood. These receptor sequences come from a woman between 65 and 79 years old with COVID-19, enrolled during active disease.

The J gene is TRBJ2-2, the V gene TRBV7-2; 8 bases line up with TRBD1. Germline CDR1 SGHTA, CDR2 FQGNSA. The CDR3 is 14 amino acids. The V gene end was trimmed by 5 bases and the J gene end by 8 bases; junction bases not matched to a gene: 7. The CDR3 reads CASSTGQGTGELFF. CDR3 DNA: TGTGCCAGCAGCACCGGACAGGGAACAGGGGAGCTGTTTTTT.

The CDR3 region has the DNA TGTGCCAGCAAGTTAACAGGGGGGGGTCAGCCCCAGCATTTT. Its translation is CASKLTGGGQPQHF. V is TRBV27 and J is TRBJ1-5; 8 bases fit TRBD1. The CDR3 loop spans 14 amino acids. Germline loops: CDR1 MNHEY, CDR2 SMNVEV (reference sequence). J gave up 6 bases and V 7 bases, and 8 bases lay outside the gene matches.

The J gene is TRBJ2-2, the V gene TRBV10-1; maybe TRBD1 (5 bases). The CDR3 is 14 residues long. Trimming took off 5 bases at V and 4 bases at J, with 11 bases between the two ends. The V gene's germline CDR1 is WNHNN and CDR2 SYGVQD (reference sequence). CDR3 nucleotide sequence: TGCGCCAGCAGTAGGGGAATAAGCACCGGGGAGCTGTTTTTT. The encoded protein is CASSRGISTGELFF.

This clone was counted a few times. This chain connects TRBV18 to TRBJ1-3; no definite D call. V lost 3 bases and J lost 2, with 8 bases in between. Germline V CDR1 and CDR2: KGHSH, LQKENI. CDR3 size: 14 residues. CDR3: CASSPWQAGNTIYF. Here the CDR3 DNA reads TGTGCCAGCTCACCGTGGCAGGCTGGAAACACCATATATTTT.

The chain employs TRBV24-1 and TRBJ2-1, with TRBD2 identical over 13 bases. The CDR3 is 16 amino acids. Per the germline V gene, CDR1 is KGHDR and CDR2 is SFDVKD. V shed 3 bases, J shed 10 bases, and the junction held 8 bases outside the gene matches. The CDR3 reads CATSDPRLAGGEEQFF. CDR3 sequence (DNA): TGTGCCACCAGTGATCCTCGACTAGCGGGGGGTGAGGAGCAGTTCTTC.

The chain is built from TRBV7-9 and TRBJ2-2, with 7 bases identical to TRBD2. Trimming at V came to 5 bases and at J to 4 bases, leaving 7 bases not matched to a gene. The germline V gene has CDR1 SEHNR and CDR2 FQNEAQ (reference sequence). This CDR3 contains 15 residues. The CDR3: CASSRGASGTGELFF. CDR3 nucleotides: TGTGCCAGCAGCCGAGGGGCTAGCGGCACCGGGGAGCTGTTTTTT. The full variable domain, rest sourced from reference TRBV7-9 and TRBJ2-2, is DTGVSQNPRHKITKRGQNVTFRCDPISEHNRLYWYRQTLGQGPEFLTYFQNEAQLEKSRLLSDRFSAERPKGSFSTLEIQRTEQGDSAMYLCASSRGASGTGELFFGEGSRLTVL.

The rearrangement links TRBV28 to TRBJ1-2, with TRBD1 matching over 11 bases. The V gene end was trimmed by 5 bases and the J gene end by 8 bases; junction bases not matched to a gene: 7. The CDR3 has 14 amino acids. The V gene's germline CDR1 is MDHEN and CDR2 SYDVKM. The CDR3 nucleotides are TGTGCCAGCAGTAGGACAGGGGGCAGGTCGGGCTACACCTTC. It is translated as CASSRTGGRSGYTF.

V and J are TRBV4-1 and TRBJ2-3, with 7 bases that match TRBD1. Germline V CDR1 and CDR2: MGHRA, YSYEKL. The CDR3 runs 16 residues. With 0 bases clipped from V and 2 bases from J, the junction kept 5 bases outside the gene matches. As DNA, the CDR3 is TGCGCCAGCAGCCAAGATGAGGGGGCCTTCACAGATACGCAGTATTTT. This codes for CASSQDEGAFTDTQYF.

V is TRBV6-5 and J is TRBJ2-7; 8 positions match TRBD1. The CDR3 sequence is 14 residues long. The ends lost 1 base at V and 5 bases at J; junction bases unmatched: 4. The germline CDR1 and CDR2 sequences are MNHEY and SVGAGI. In DNA form, the CDR3 reads TGTGCCAGCAGTTACTACGACAGGGGCAACGAGCAGTACTTC. This encodes CASSYYDRGNEQYF.

The chain carries TRBV11-2 and TRBJ2-7; 7 nucleotides align to TRBD1. V lost 0 bases to trimming and J lost 6 bases; unmatched junction nucleotides: 2. The germline V gene encodes CDR1 SGHAT and CDR2 FQNNGV. The CDR3 sequence is 13 residues long. The DNA of the CDR3 is TGTGCCAGCAGCTTAGACAGGGGGAGCGAGCAGTACTTC. Protein: CASSLDRGSEQYF. Full variable domain (rest looked up from reference TRBV11-2 and TRBJ2-7): EAGVAQSPRYKIIEKRQSVAFWCNPISGHATLYWYQQILGQGPKLLIQFQNNGVVDDSQLPKDRFSAERLKGVDSTLKIQPAKLEDSAVYLCASSLDRGSEQYFGPGTRLTVT.

The chain recombines TRBV18 with TRBJ1-2; TRBD1 aligns across 8 bases. CDR1 KGHSH and CDR2 LQKENI come from the germline V gene. This CDR3 comprises 13 residues. Trimming took 5 bases from V and 3 from J; bases not matched to a gene: 2. This chain's CDR3 is CASSGQGDYGYTF. The CDR3 DNA is TGTGCCAGCTCAGGACAGGGTGACTATGGCTACACCTTC.

The gene calls are TRBV30 and TRBJ2-7; a weak D match, TRBD2 (5 bases). Germline V gene data show CDR1 as GTSNPN and CDR2 as SVGIG (reference sequence). The germline V and J ends were trimmed by 2 bases and 5 bases, with 13 bases remaining between them. This CDR3 has 13 amino acids. The CDR3 nucleotides are TGTGCCTGGAGTCTCAGCGGCCTAGACGAGCAGTACTTC. This gives the protein CAWSLSGLDEQYF.

The V gene is TRBV18, the J gene TRBJ1-1; 7 bases are a match to TRBD1. Germline trimming cut 4 bases from V and 3 bases from J; bases unmatched to any gene: 11. The CDR3 runs 16 residues. Germline CDR1 and CDR2: KGHSH and LQKENI. CDR3 sequence (DNA): TGTGCCAGCTCACAGACACTGGACAGGAAAGACACTGAAGCTTTCTTT. Translation: CASSQTLDRKDTEAFF.

The J gene is TRBJ1-1, the V gene TRBV6-1; 11 positions agree with TRBD1. V trimming: 6 bases; J trimming: 7 bases; junction bases outside the gene matches: 4. Germline V gene sequence: CDR1 MNHNS, CDR2 SASEGT. The CDR3 is made up of 13 amino acids. CDR3 sequence (DNA): TGTGCCAGCAGCGGGACAGGGGGGGGTGAAGCTTTCTTT. This translates into CASSGTGGGEAFF.